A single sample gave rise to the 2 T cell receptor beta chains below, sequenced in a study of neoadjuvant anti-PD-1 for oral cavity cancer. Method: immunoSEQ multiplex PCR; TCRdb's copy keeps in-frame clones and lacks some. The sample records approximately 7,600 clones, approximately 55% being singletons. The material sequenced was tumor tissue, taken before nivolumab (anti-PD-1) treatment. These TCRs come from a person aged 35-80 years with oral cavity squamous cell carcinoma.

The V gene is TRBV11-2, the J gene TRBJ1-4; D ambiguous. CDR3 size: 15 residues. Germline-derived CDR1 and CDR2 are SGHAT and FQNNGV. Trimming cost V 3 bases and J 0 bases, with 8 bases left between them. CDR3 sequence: CASSFPSTTNEKLFF. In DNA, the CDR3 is TGTGCCAGCAGCTTTCCCAGTACAACTAATGAAAAACTGTTTTTT.

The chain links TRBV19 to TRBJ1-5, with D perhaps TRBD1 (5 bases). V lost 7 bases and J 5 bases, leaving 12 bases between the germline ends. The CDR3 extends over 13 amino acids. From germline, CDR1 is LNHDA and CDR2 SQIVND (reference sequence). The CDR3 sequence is CASTLTRDQPQHF. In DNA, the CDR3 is TGTGCCAGTACATTGACCAGGGATCAGCCCCAGCATTTT.